The 32 T cell receptor beta chains listed next were all sequenced from one sample in a study of T cells in localized non-small cell lung cancer. This table comes from immunoSEQ multiplex PCR, and its TCRdb copy is limited to in-frame clones, with some not included. The top ten hold around 16% of the sample, which has around 1,500 clones, less than 30% seen once. Sequencing used normal lung tissue next to the tumor, obtained before any cancer treatment. The receptor source for this set is a female donor aged 60 or older with stage I squamous cell lung carcinoma.

This clone was seen more than once but under ten times. The chain links TRBV6-8 to TRBJ2-1; D is undetermined. From germline, CDR1 is MNHGY and CDR2 SAAAGT. With 0 bases removed from V and 7 bases from J, the gap between germline ends came to 4 bases. The length of the CDR3 is 12 residues. The CDR3 bases are TGTGCCAGCAGTTACTCGTCTAATGAGCAGTTCTTC. This encodes CASSYSSNEQFF.

This clone is medium-sized (0.01 to 0.1%) within its sample. This chain joins TRBV6-1 and TRBJ1-2; D call uncertain. The CDR3 has 15 amino acids. Between the trimmed V and J ends, which lost 1 base and 1 base, there was a span of 10 bases. Germline loops: CDR1 MNHNS, CDR2 SASEGT. The DNA of the CDR3 is TGTGCCAGCAGTGAAGAAGTCGGCGATAACTATGGCTACACCTTC. This encodes CASSEEVGDNYGYTF.

The J gene is TRBJ2-7, the V gene TRBV30; possible D gene TRBD1, 6 bases. The V end lost 2 bases, the J end lost 6 bases, and 11 bases lay between the germline ends. There are 12 residues in the CDR3. The germline gives CDR1 GTSNPN, CDR2 SVGIG (reference sequence). The CDR3 region has the DNA TGTGCCTGGAGTAAAACAGGGCGCGAGCAGTACTTC. It specifies CAWSKTGREQYF.

This chain uses TRBV11-3 with TRBJ1-4; no reliable D call. The CDR3 spans 15 residues. V was trimmed by 5 bases and J by 0 bases, leaving 10 bases between them. Germline V gene lookup returns CDR1 SGHNT and CDR2 YENEEA. CDR3 protein: CASSVSTATNEKLFF. In DNA form, the CDR3 reads TGTGCCAGCAGCGTCTCGACTGCAACTAATGAAAAACTGTTTTTT.

The rearrangement joins TRBV5-1 to TRBJ2-5; a possible D gene is TRBD2 (6 bases). The CDR3 is 15 residues long. Germline V gene sequence: CDR1 SGHRS, CDR2 YFSETQ. Trimming took 3 bases from V and 2 from J, leaving 14 bases between them. As DNA, the CDR3 is TGCGCCAGCAGCTCCCGGGGGAACTTACAAGAGACCCAGTACTTC. Translating it yields CASSSRGNLQETQYF. The variable domain in full, completed from reference TRBV5-1 and TRBJ2-5, reads KAGVTQTPRYLIKTRGQQVTLSCSPISGHRSVSWYQQTPGQGLQFLFEYFSETQRNKGNFPGRFSGRQFSNSRSEMNVSTLELGDSALYLCASSSRGNLQETQYFGPGTRLLVL.

This chain connects TRBV11-3 to TRBJ2-3; TRBD2 aligns across 9 bases. Germline V CDR1 and CDR2: SGHNT, YENEEA. The J segment lost 4 bases and the V segment lost 5 bases, leaving 16 bases of the junction unmatched. The CDR3 extends over 18 amino acids. Written as DNA, the CDR3 is TGTGCCAGCAGCCCCGCTGTTAGCGGGGGTACCAGGGCAGATACGCAGTATTTT. Its protein product is CASSPAVSGGTRADTQYF.

This clone occurred a few times. V usage is TRBV11-3 and J usage is TRBJ2-1, with D unresolved. Trimming cost V 0 bases and J 0 bases, with 3 bases left between them. Germline assignment: CDR1 SGHNT and CDR2 YENEEA. This CDR3 comprises 14 residues. DNA of the CDR3: TGTGCCAGCAGCTTAGAGTCCTCCTACAATGAGCAGTTCTTC. This codes for CASSLESSYNEQFF.

On this clone itself: A junction boundary mismatches the germline segment, possibly from a read error. V gene TRBV19 combines with J gene TRBJ1-2; D gene uncertain. This CDR3 is 15 amino acids long. Germline CDR1 is LNHDA and CDR2 is SQIVND (reference sequence). In DNA, the CDR3 is TGTGCCAGTAGTTTAGATCAGGCCGCTAACTATGGCTACACCTTC. It specifies CASSLDQAANYGYTF.

The V and J genes are TRBV9 and TRBJ2-7; TRBD2 matches 9 bases. This CDR3 comprises 14 residues. Germline CDR1 is SGDLS and CDR2 is YYNGEE. Germline trimming cut 0 bases from V and 4 bases from J; bases unmatched to any gene: 2. CDR3 sequence reads: CASSVGSGGYEQYF. In DNA form, the CDR3 reads TGTGCCAGCAGCGTAGGTAGCGGGGGATACGAGCAGTACTTC.

This chain connects TRBV19 to TRBJ1-5; D might be TRBD1 (6 bases). Germline V gives CDR1 LNHDA, CDR2 SQIVND (reference sequence). The CDR3 length is 14 residues. Trimming pared 5 bases from V and 3 bases from J, leaving 11 bases between. This chain's CDR3 is CASSAGHNNQPQHF. CDR3 bases: TGTGCCAGTAGTGCGGGACACAACAATCAGCCCCAGCATTTT.

This clone is categorized as large. V gene TRBV11-3 combines with J gene TRBJ2-2, with TRBD2 matching over 8 bases. Germline V lookup: CDR1 SGHNT, CDR2 YENEEA. This CDR3 comprises 17 residues. V dropped 3 bases and J dropped 1; count of bases not matched to a gene: 7. The CDR3 DNA reads TGTGCCAGCAGCTTGCCAGCGGGGGCCCAGAACACCGGGGAGCTGTTTTTT. It translates to CASSLPAGAQNTGELFF.

This rearrangement joins TRBV19 to TRBJ1-6; TRBD1 is a possible D gene (5 bases). The CDR3 sequence is 13 residues long. Germline CDR1 and CDR2: LNHDA and SQIVND (reference sequence). V lost 5 bases, J lost 10 bases, and 12 bases lay in between. The CDR3 bases are TGTGCCAGTAGTGACAGAAGGGAATCACCCCTCCACTTT. Translation: CASSDRRESPLHF. The variable domain in full, with the rest retrieved from reference TRBV19 and TRBJ1-6, is DGGITQSPKYLFRKEGQNVTLSCEQNLNHDAMYWYRQDPGQGLRLIYYSQIVNDFQKGDIAEGYSVSREKKESFPLTVTSAQKNPTAFYLCASSDRRESPLHFGNGTRLTVT.

V gene TRBV18 combines with J gene TRBJ2-5; the D is unclear. CDR1 is KGHSH and CDR2 is LQKENI in the germline V gene. V was shortened by 0 bases and J by 5 bases, with 13 bases between the two germline ends. The CDR3 sequence is 15 residues long. Here the CDR3 reads CASSPPNRVEETQYF. CDR3 DNA: TGTGCCAGCTCACCACCGAATAGGGTGGAGGAGACCCAGTACTTC.

The chain combines TRBV10-3 with TRBJ1-4; TRBD1 agrees at 8 bases. Germline loops: CDR1 ENHRY, CDR2 SYGVKD. With V trimmed by 2 bases and J by 3 bases, 5 bases remained unmatched. The CDR3 totals 16 residues. DNA for the CDR3: TGTGCCATCAGTGAGGGACAGGGCAAGCCTAATGAAAAACTGTTTTTT. It encodes CAISEGQGKPNEKLFF.

In this sample, this clone turned up once. The V and J genes are TRBV25-1 and TRBJ2-2; 8 bases are shared with TRBD1. CDR1 and CDR2 (germline): MGHDK, SYGVNS. The CDR3 consists of 16 residues. V lost 3 bases and J lost 1; bases outside the gene matches: 4. In DNA form, the CDR3 reads TGTGCCAGCAGTGACCCCGGGACAGGGAACACCGGGGAGCTGTTTTTT. Amino acids: CASSDPGTGNTGELFF.

The J gene is TRBJ1-5, the V gene TRBV14, with D unclear. V shed 1 base and J shed 5 bases, with 6 bases lying between them. The CDR3 loop spans 13 amino acids. Germline lookup yields CDR1 SGHDN and CDR2 FVKESK. The CDR3 DNA follows: TGTGCCAGCAGCCAAGGGGCCCATCAGCCCCAGCATTTT. It encodes CASSQGAHQPQHF.

The genes are TRBV11-3 and TRBJ1-6, with D tentatively TRBD1 (5 bases). V lost 8 bases, J lost 9 bases, and 17 bases lay in between. Germline V gene sequence: CDR1 SGHNT, CDR2 YENEEA. This CDR3 is built from 14 residues. The CDR3 reads CASSGGAQASPLHF. The CDR3 DNA follows: TGTGCCAGCTCCGGAGGGGCGCAGGCTTCACCCCTCCACTTT.

The genes are TRBV7-8 and TRBJ2-2; D ambiguous. Germline CDR1 and CDR2: SGHVS and FQNEAQ. V shed 5 bases and J shed 6 bases, with 10 bases lying between them. The CDR3 runs 13 residues. The CDR3 loop reads CASSPAYPGELFF. The DNA for the CDR3 is TGTGCCAGCAGCCCAGCTTATCCCGGGGAGCTGTTTTTT.

V and J are TRBV9 and TRBJ1-2; TRBD1 matches 7 bases. Per the germline V gene, CDR1 is SGDLS and CDR2 is YYNGEE. The CDR3 is 16 residues long. V was clipped by 5 bases and J by 4 bases; unmatched bases: 14. The CDR3 here is CASSEALRDRVYGYTF. CDR3 coding DNA: TGTGCCAGCAGTGAAGCGCTTAGAGACAGGGTCTATGGCTACACCTTC.

The count of this clone is one. This sequence joins TRBV29-1 and TRBJ2-3; D ambiguous. The length of the CDR3 is 13 residues. Per the germline V gene, CDR1 is SQVTM and CDR2 is ANQGSEA. Trimming stripped 4 bases from V and 1 base from J, with 9 bases between. The DNA of the CDR3 is TGCAGCGTTGTGGGCAGCCGCACAGATACGCAGTATTTT. The encoded protein is CSVVGSRTDTQYF.

This clone came up a few times. The chain carries TRBV19 and TRBJ1-1; D not resolved. V was shortened by 6 bases and J by 0 bases, with 8 bases between the two germline ends. The CDR3 runs to 13 residues. Germline V gives CDR1 LNHDA, CDR2 SQIVND (reference sequence). In DNA form, the CDR3 reads TGTGCCAGTAGAGGGAGGATGAACACTGAAGCTTTCTTT. This encodes CASRGRMNTEAFF.

This sequence joins TRBV18 and TRBJ1-2, with TRBD1 matching over 7 bases. The V and J ends lost 3 bases and 1 base, in that order; junction bases with no gene match: 8. The CDR3 sequence is 16 residues long. CDR1 and CDR2 from the germline V gene are KGHSH and LQKENI. The CDR3 DNA reads TGTGCCAGCTCACCCCTTGACAGGGACGATAACTATGGCTACACCTTC. It specifies CASSPLDRDDNYGYTF.

This clone has just a few counts. The chain has TRBV6-8 and TRBJ2-5; D may be TRBD1 (6 bases). With 1 base removed from V and 4 bases from J, the gap between germline ends came to 19 bases. The CDR3 is 17 residues long. Germline V gene data show CDR1 as MNHGY and CDR2 as SAAAGT. CDR3 amino acids: CASSYLAGEPARETQYF. The CDR3 DNA reads as TGTGCCAGCAGTTACTTGGCAGGGGAGCCGGCGAGAGAGACCCAGTACTTC.

This clone has a handful of counts. This sequence joins TRBV11-3 and TRBJ1-3, with a tentative D call TRBD1 (5 bases). The ends were cut back, 4 bases at V and 2 bases at J, with 9 bases in the middle. Germline values: CDR1 SGHNT, CDR2 YENEEA. This CDR3 has 14 residues. The CDR3 DNA sequence: TGTGCCAGCAGCTCCGGGGCGGCTGGAAACACCATATATTTT. Its protein product is CASSSGAAGNTIYF.

This clone is judged medium-sized. V gene TRBV11-3 combines with J gene TRBJ1-5; tentatively, D is TRBD1 (6 bases). Trimming shortened V by 3 bases and J by 7 bases, and 13 bases separated the two germline ends. The germline V gene has CDR1 SGHNT and CDR2 YENEEA. The CDR3 has 14 amino acids. The CDR3 DNA reads TGTGCCAGCAGCTTGGGGCCAGGGGAACAGCCCCAGCATTTT. Its translation is CASSLGPGEQPQHF. Full variable domain (missing parts from reference TRBV11-3 and TRBJ1-5): EAGVVQSPRYKIIEKKQPVAFWCNPISGHNTLYWYLQNLGQGPELLIRYENEEAVDDSQLPKDRFSAERLKGVDSTLKIQPAELGDSAVYLCASSLGPGEQPQHFGDGTRLSIL.

The chain joins TRBV19 to TRBJ2-3; 15 nucleotides agree with TRBD2. CDR3 length: 17 residues. The V gene end was trimmed by 7 bases and the J gene end by 4 bases; junction bases not matched to a gene: 9. Germline CDR1 LNHDA, CDR2 SQIVND (reference sequence). CDR3 loop: CASKDLGLAGGSDTQYF. The CDR3 DNA reads as TGTGCCAGTAAAGACCTGGGACTAGCGGGGGGCTCAGATACGCAGTATTTT.

This sequence joins TRBV28 and TRBJ1-5, with a weak D call TRBD1 (6 bases). Germline loops: CDR1 MDHEN, CDR2 SYDVKM. The V end lost 2 bases, the J end lost 0 bases, and 11 bases lay between the germline ends. CDR3 length: 16 residues. Here the CDR3 reads CASSLIQGTSNQPQHF. The CDR3 coding sequence is TGTGCCAGCAGTTTAATACAGGGTACTAGCAATCAGCCCCAGCATTTT.

This clone was seen a handful of times. The CDR3 bases are TGTGCCAGCAGTTACTCGCCCTGGCAGGGGATGTCGGACACTGAAGCTTTCTTT. Protein product: CASSYSPWQGMSDTEAFF. V is TRBV6-8 and J is TRBJ1-1, with D maybe TRBD1 (6 bases). The CDR3 sequence is 18 residues long. V was pared by 0 bases and J by 3 bases, with 20 bases between. From germline, CDR1 is MNHGY and CDR2 SAAAGT.

The chain is built from TRBV11-3 and TRBJ2-3; TRBD1 matches at 7 bases. CDR1 and CDR2 (germline): SGHNT, YENEEA. V was pared by 3 bases and J by 0 bases, with 9 bases of the junction left unmatched. The CDR3 runs to 17 residues. The CDR3 DNA follows: TGTGCCAGCAGCTTGACGGGAAGGGGACAGAGCACAGATACGCAGTATTTT. It specifies CASSLTGRGQSTDTQYF. The whole variable domain, filled in from reference TRBV11-3 and TRBJ2-3, reads EAGVVQSPRYKIIEKKQPVAFWCNPISGHNTLYWYLQNLGQGPELLIRYENEEAVDDSQLPKDRFSAERLKGVDSTLKIQPAELGDSAVYLCASSLTGRGQSTDTQYFGPGTRLTVL.

This clone was seen a few times. The V gene is TRBV11-3, the J gene TRBJ1-1; 11 bases are shared with TRBD1. The germline V gene encodes CDR1 SGHNT and CDR2 YENEEA. There are 16 residues in the CDR3. J was trimmed by 1 base and V by 4 bases; bases with no gene match: 5. CDR3 in amino acids: CASSWGQGGWNTEAFF. The DNA of the CDR3 is TGTGCCAGCAGCTGGGGACAGGGGGGATGGAACACTGAAGCTTTCTTT.

The chain joins TRBV9 to TRBJ2-3; a possible D gene is TRBD2 (6 bases). The CDR3 contains 15 residues. The V gene lost 0 bases and the J gene lost 1 base, with 9 bases spanning the gap. The V gene's germline CDR1 is SGDLS and CDR2 YYNGEE. The CDR3 nucleotides read TGTGCCAGCAGCGTAGGAGGCGGGGGCACAGATACGCAGTATTTT. Protein product: CASSVGGGGTDTQYF.

J is TRBJ2-3 and V is TRBV18, with 8 bases lining up with TRBD2. J lost 0 bases, V lost 3 bases, and 5 bases had no gene match. The CDR3 consists of 16 residues. CDR1 and CDR2 from the germline V gene are KGHSH and LQKENI. Here the CDR3 reads CASSPIAGGSTDTQYF. CDR3 coding DNA: TGTGCCAGCTCACCGATCGCGGGGGGTAGCACAGATACGCAGTATTTT.